What follows are 8 T cell receptor beta chains derived from one specimen sequenced in a study of T cells in women clearing cervical HPV infection. Only in-frame clones appear in the TCRdb table, and some are missing; sequencing was by immunoSEQ multiplex PCR. This sample's clone table lists about 32,000 clones. What was sequenced was blood buffy coat. Receptor source: a woman aged 18 to 75 with a cervical HPV16 infection that either progressed to CIN3+ or cleared (not recorded which).

On this clone itself: Read data end 3 residues before the CDR3 end; the end is taken from the germline J gene. The chain links TRBV20-1 to TRBJ2-7, with 9 positions matching TRBD2. The CDR3 consists of 16 residues. Trimming at V came to 0 bases and at J to 1 base, leaving 7 bases not matched to a gene. Germline V gene lookup returns CDR1 DFQATT and CDR2 SNEGSKA (reference sequence). The CDR3 protein is CSARDLGGGVSYEQYF. The CDR3 bases that were read are TGCAGTGCTAGAGATCTGGGCGGGGGGGTTTCCTACGAG.

Worth noting for this clone: The read terminates 3 residues before the CDR3 end, so the remaining end is supplied by the germline J gene. The chain has TRBV3-1 (or the pseudogene TRBV3-2) and TRBJ2-7, with a tentative D call TRBD1 (5 bases). Germline values: CDR1 LGHDT, CDR2 YNNKEL (reference sequence). V dropped 2 bases and J dropped 6 bases, with 14 bases sitting between them. The CDR3 length is 14 residues. The sequenced part of the CDR3 DNA is TGTGCCAGCAGCCAAAAAATACAGGCGAGCGAG. It yields the protein CASSQKIQASE. The CDR3 reads in full as CASSQKIQASEQYF.

About this clone itself: With the read ending 3 residues before the CDR3 end, the germline J gene is used to fill in that end. The rearrangement links TRBV7-3 to TRBJ2-5, with 10 bases that match TRBD2. This CDR3 spans 15 amino acids. Germline CDR1 is SGHTA and CDR2 is FQGTGA. The V gene end was trimmed by 5 bases and the J gene end by 2 bases; junction bases not matched to a gene: 5. CDR3 bases read: TGTGCCAGCAGCCCGCTAGCGGGGGTACAAGAGACC. Its translation: CASSPLAGVQET. The entire CDR3 protein reads CASSPLAGVQETQYF.

In regard to this clone: Coverage ceases 3 residues before the CDR3 finishes, and the germline J gene fills in the end. This rearrangement joins TRBV28 to TRBJ1-6; no firm D call. The V end was cut by 2 bases, the J end by 10 bases, with 9 bases between. The CDR3 runs 13 residues. Per germline, CDR1 MDHEN and CDR2 SYDVKM. The CDR3 bases that were read are TGTGCCAGCAGTTTAAGGGTACAGTCACCC. Its protein product is CASSLRVQSP. The entire CDR3 is CASSLRVQSPLHF.

Turning to this clone: The read ends 3 residues before the CDR3 terminus; that terminus is restored from the germline J gene. This chain joins TRBV20-1 and TRBJ1-5, with 8 bases aligning to TRBD1. V gave up 0 bases and J gave up 2 bases; unmatched junction bases: 12. This CDR3 spans 18 amino acids. The V gene's germline CDR1 is DFQATT and CDR2 SNEGSKA (reference sequence). Here the CDR3 reads CSARDGQGVPRGNQPQHF. The sequenced part of the CDR3 DNA is TGCAGTGCTAGAGACGGACAGGGCGTGCCTCGGGGCAATCAGCCC.

The CDR3: CASSQARDRDFYEQYF. CDR3 DNA (partial): TGTGCCAGCAGCCAAGCCCGGGACAGGGATTTCTACGAG. The chain links TRBV3-1 (or the pseudogene TRBV3-2) to TRBJ2-7, with TRBD1 matching 9 bases. The CDR3 end lies 3 residues beyond the end of the read and is filled in from the germline J gene. Unmatched junction bases numbered 7, after V lost 1 base and J lost 3 bases. In germline, CDR1 is LGHDT, CDR2 YNNKEL (reference sequence). This CDR3 is built from 16 residues.

Points on this clone: The missing CDR3 end, 3 residues past where the read stops, is filled in from the germline J gene. V is TRBV4-1 and J is TRBJ2-1; weak D call: TRBD1 (6 bases). Germline assignment: CDR1 MGHRA and CDR2 YSYEKL. Trimming took 4 bases from V and 2 from J, leaving 15 bases between them. CDR3 size: 16 residues. CDR3 loop: CASSLRDTGPYNEQFF. Partial CDR3 DNA: TGCGCCAGCAGCCTCCGGGACACCGGACCCTACAATGAG.

Regarding this clone: The missing CDR3 end, 3 residues past where the read stops, is filled in from the germline J gene. The chain combines TRBV2 with TRBJ2-7; 11 bases are a match to TRBD1. CDR1 is SNHLY and CDR2 is FYNNEI in the germline V gene. J gave up 6 bases and V 6 bases, and 10 bases lay outside the gene matches. The CDR3 runs 15 residues. The CDR3 DNA, read in part, is TGTGCCAGCAGCCCCAGGGGACAGGGGGTGAGCGAG. Its translation: CASSPRGQGVSE. The CDR3 in full is CASSPRGQGVSEQYF.